This T cell receptor beta chain emerged from a study of cytomegalovirus exposure and HLA in healthy donors. As for the study in general: A preliminary data release comprised approximately 85 million unique TCRs obtained from HLA-typed donors.

Notes on the study in general: Specific recognition of CMV antigens was confirmed in vitro for a few chains (all CMV-associated). Later work found that TCR association rates differed between HLA loci; DRB1 had the most and HLA-C the fewest.

Germline V CDR1 and CDR2: GTSNPN, SVGIG (reference sequence). V dropped 1 base and J dropped 0 bases, with 13 bases sitting between them. CDR3 length equals 15 residues. A note on this clone: No antigen is known for it.

PCR employed 60 Vbeta and 13 Jbeta primers. Assay used: immunoSEQ multiplex PCR; TCRdb lists only in-frame clones, some missing. The repertoire has about 140,000 clones, roughly 80% of them found once; the top ten carry 0.95% to 1.5%. V gene TRBV30 combines with J gene TRBJ2-7; possibly TRBD1 for D (6 bases). Specimen: PBMCs. The clonotype originates from a female donor in good health and CMV-seronegative. The CDR3 sequence is CAWSGGQLLSYEQYF. The CDR3 DNA reads TGTGCCTGGAGTGGGGGACAACTCCTCTCCTACGAGCAGTACTTC.